The 25 T cell receptor beta chains in this list originate from one sample, sequenced in a study of blood T cells in healthy people across ages. Then a second PCR, running about 6 to 11 cycles, was carried out with a sample-barcoded 5' primer and a J-beta primer mix. Each CDR3 protein is one row after TCRdb ran MiXCR on the 5' RACE reads. Seen here are approximately 800,000 distinct CDR3 sequences, 58% observed once, and the top ten hold over 20%. Sequenced input: blood. The source of these receptors is a man aged 25 to 40 in good health.

The genes are TRBV6-5 and TRBJ1-5, with D possibly TRBD1 on 6 matching bases. Trimming stripped 5 bases from V and 2 bases from J, with 16 bases between. The CDR3 runs 16 residues. Germline loops: CDR1 MNHEY, CDR2 SVGAGI. The CDR3 reads CASSQSPTGRNQPQHF. The CDR3 DNA reads as TGTGCCAGCAGTCAATCCCCGACAGGACGCAATCAGCCCCAGCATTTT.

This clonotype was seen repeatedly, ten times or more. V and J are TRBV11-2 and TRBJ2-3; D not certain. This CDR3 spans 11 amino acids. Trimming shortened V by 5 bases and J by 5 bases, and 5 bases separated the two germline ends. Germline CDR1 SGHAT, CDR2 FQNNGV. The CDR3 sequence is CASSTRDTQYF. The CDR3 DNA sequence: TGTGCCAGCAGCACAAGAGATACGCAGTATTTT. The complete variable domain, with remaining parts taken from reference TRBV11-2 and TRBJ2-3, reads EAGVAQSPRYKIIEKRQSVAFWCNPISGHATLYWYQQILGQGPKLLIQFQNNGVVDDSQLPKDRFSAERLKGVDSTLKIQPAKLEDSAVYLCASSTRDTQYFGPGTRLTVL.

The chain employs TRBV20-1 and TRBJ2-7; 7 bases map to TRBD1. The CDR3 extends over 13 amino acids. In germline, CDR1 is DFQATT, CDR2 SNEGSKA (reference sequence). This chain's CDR3 is CRETGTAVYEQYF. The CDR3 DNA follows: TGCAGAGAGACCGGGACAGCTGTCTACGAGCAGTACTTC.

The genes are TRBV27 and TRBJ2-7; D gene uncertain. The CDR3 runs to 13 residues. The V gene's germline CDR1 is MNHEY and CDR2 SMNVEV (reference sequence). V lost 6 bases to trimming and J lost 2 bases, with 11 bases between them. CDR3 amino acids: CASRERLTYEQYF. CDR3 DNA: TGTGCCAGCAGAGAAAGGCTGACCTACGAGCAGTACTTC.

The CDR3 region is CASGFRAALTSSPGGETQYF. The DNA for the CDR3 is TGTGCTAGTGGTTTTCGTGCAGCCCTTACCTCATCCCCCGGGGGAGAGACCCAGTACTTC. The chain carries TRBV12-5 and TRBJ2-5, with D perhaps matching TRBD2 (6 bases). CDR1 LGHNT and CDR2 FRNRAP come from the germline V gene. There are 20 residues in the CDR3. V shed 3 bases and J shed 4 bases, with 30 bases lying between them.

V and J are TRBV5-1 and TRBJ2-7; TRBD1 agrees at 7 bases. The CDR3 has 14 residues. V gave up 3 bases and J gave up 2 bases; unmatched junction bases: 5. Germline V lookup: CDR1 SGHRS, CDR2 YFSETQ. CDR3 sequence (DNA): TGCGCCAGCAGCTCGGACAGGACCGCCTACGAGCAGTACTTC. Translation: CASSSDRTAYEQYF.

The chain recombines TRBV4-1 with TRBJ1-2; no clear D gene. The germline V gene has CDR1 MGHRA and CDR2 YSYEKL. V dropped 0 bases and J dropped 9 bases, with 14 bases sitting between them. The CDR3 covers 14 residues. CDR3 sequence reads: CASSQEGGPASYTF. The DNA of the CDR3 is TGCGCCAGCAGCCAAGAAGGTGGGCCGGCGAGCTACACCTTC.

This CDR3 reads CSARDPNGSGRVYRRELFF. DNA for the CDR3: TGCAGTGCTAGAGATCCCAATGGTAGCGGGAGGGTATACAGACGGGAGCTGTTTTTT. V is TRBV20-1 and J is TRBJ2-2; 11 nucleotides match TRBD2. Trimming took 0 bases from V and 9 from J; bases not matched to a gene: 18. The CDR3 covers 19 residues. Germline CDR1 reads DFQATT; CDR2 reads SNEGSKA (reference sequence).

This clonotype appeared a single time. J is TRBJ2-7 and V is TRBV27; D uncertain. V lost 2 bases and J lost 4, with 12 bases in between. Germline V gene data show CDR1 as MNHEY and CDR2 as SMNVEV (reference sequence). The CDR3 has 14 residues. CDR3 nucleotide sequence: TGTGCCAGCAGTTTAGCCGGTTGGGGATACGAGCAGTACTTC. Amino acid sequence: CASSLAGWGYEQYF.

The rearrangement links TRBV20-1 to TRBJ1-2; TRBD1 matches 7 bases. CDR3 length: 11 residues. Germline V CDR1 and CDR2: DFQATT, SNEGSKA (reference sequence). The V and J ends lost 6 bases and 2 bases, in that order; junction bases with no gene match: 0. CDR3 coding DNA: TGCAGTGCAGGGGGCAACTATGGCTACACCTTC. This translates into CSAGGNYGYTF.

The chain employs TRBV20-1 and TRBJ1-2; D ambiguous. Germline lookup yields CDR1 DFQATT and CDR2 SNEGSKA (reference sequence). CDR3 size: 12 residues. V was shortened by 3 bases and J by 7 bases, with 12 bases between the two germline ends. The CDR3, as DNA: TGCAGTGCTAGCAAGGGCGCGGGTGGCTACACCTTC. This gives the protein CSASKGAGGYTF.

This clonotype was counted a few times. The J gene is TRBJ2-5, the V gene TRBV25-1; D not resolved. Trimming took off 6 bases at V and 1 base at J, with 9 bases between the two ends. The length of the CDR3 is 13 residues. Germline assignment: CDR1 MGHDK and CDR2 SYGVNS. This CDR3 is CASSGTLQETQYF. Written as DNA, the CDR3 is TGTGCCAGCAGCGGCACCCTCCAAGAGACCCAGTACTTC.

Only a few counts were recorded for this clonotype. This chain connects TRBV6-1 to TRBJ1-2; a weak D match, TRBD1 (6 bases). The CDR3 has 13 amino acids. Germline CDR1 reads MNHNS; CDR2 reads SASEGT. V lost 9 bases, J lost 1 base, and 12 bases lay in between. CDR3 nucleotides: TGTGCCAGTTCCCAAGGGGGTAACTATGGCTACACCTTC. This sequence encodes CASSQGGNYGYTF.

The V gene is TRBV5-6, the J gene TRBJ2-5; D is undetermined. With 1 base removed from V and 4 bases from J, the gap between germline ends came to 11 bases. This CDR3 is built from 14 residues. Germline CDR1 and CDR2: SGHDT and YYEEEE. The CDR3 nucleotides are TGTGCCAGCAGCTTGAGTAGCAGATCAGAGACCCAGTACTTC. The encoded protein is CASSLSSRSETQYF.

As regards this clonotype: Possible read error: a much larger clone is one base away. V gene TRBV6-5 combines with J gene TRBJ2-3; D not certain. The CDR3 runs to 14 residues. CDR1 and CDR2 (germline): MNHEY, SVGAGI. The CDR3 nucleotides are TGTGTCAGCAGTTTTGGACCCAGGCAAGATACGCAGTATTTT. Protein: CVSSFGPRQDTQYF.

This clonotype was picked up a small number of times. The chain recombines TRBV18 with TRBJ2-7; D unclear. Germline lookup yields CDR1 KGHSH and CDR2 LQKENI. This CDR3 has 15 amino acids. V was pared by 0 bases and J by 2 bases, with 11 bases between. The CDR3 region has the DNA TGTGCCAGCTCACCACCTAGTCGCAGCCCCTACGAGCAGTACTTC. Translated, it gives CASSPPSRSPYEQYF.

This clonotype was seen a single time. V is TRBV29-1 and J is TRBJ1-1, with a possible D match to TRBD1 (6 bases). The CDR3 length is 13 residues. Germline CDR1 SQVTM, CDR2 ANQGSEA. Trimming shortened V by 7 bases and J by 4 bases, and 16 bases separated the two germline ends. For the CDR3, the DNA is TGCAGCGCGAGAACAGGGAGGCGCACTGAAGCTTTCTTT. It translates to CSARTGRRTEAFF.

This clonotype was seen only a few times. The chain links TRBV3-1 to TRBJ2-4; TRBD2 matches at 12 bases. The J call may be wrong; the DNA end is better matched by TRBJ2-5. Germline V gene lookup returns CDR1 LGHDT and CDR2 YNNKEL (reference sequence). The CDR3 consists of 18 residues. The CDR3 protein is CASSQGVLAGGQKETQYF. The CDR3 DNA is TGTGCCAGCAGCCAAGGAGTACTAGCGGGGGGCCAAAAAGAGACCCAGTACTTC.

J is TRBJ1-1 and V is TRBV6-5; D is unclear. This CDR3 comprises 14 residues. From germline, CDR1 is MNHEY and CDR2 SVGAGI. With 5 bases removed from V and 1 base from J, the gap between germline ends came to 11 bases. CDR3 bases: TGTGCCAGCAGTATTACGTGGGGGAACACTGAAGCTTTCTTT. Protein: CASSITWGNTEAFF.

There are a few counts of this clonotype. The genes are TRBV11-2 and TRBJ2-7, with unresolved D. This CDR3 has 14 residues. Germline CDR1 is SGHAT and CDR2 is FQNNGV. Trimming took off 5 bases at V and 2 bases at J, with 13 bases between the two ends. The CDR3 bases are TGTGCCAGCAGCCTTTCCGGCAGGCCCTACGAGCAGTACTTC. Translated: CASSLSGRPYEQYF.

The rearrangement links TRBV4-2 to TRBJ2-1; 8 bases map to TRBD2. The CDR3 has 16 residues. Germline V gene data show CDR1 as LGHNA and CDR2 as YNFKEQ. The junction had 6 bases not matched to a gene; V was cut back by 1 base and J by 4 bases. The CDR3 DNA reads as TGTGCCAGCAGCCAAGGGCCTAGCGGGCCTTACAATGAGCAGTTCTTC. Encoded protein: CASSQGPSGPYNEQFF.

V usage is TRBV12-3 or TRBV12-4 and J usage is TRBJ1-2; D call uncertain. V lost 3 bases and J lost 6, with 11 bases in between. The CDR3 has 13 amino acids. CDR3: CASSLNRVDGYTF. The CDR3 DNA reads as TGTGCCAGCAGTTTGAATAGGGTAGATGGCTACACCTTC.

This clonotype is a singleton in its sample. The chain is built from TRBV7-3 and TRBJ1-4, with D maybe TRBD1 (6 bases). CDR3 size: 15 residues. Germline values: CDR1 SGHTA, CDR2 FQGTGA. With 5 bases removed from V and 7 bases from J, the gap between germline ends came to 17 bases. CDR3 nucleotides: TGTGCCAGCAGCCAAACGACGGGGGCTGGTGAAAAACTGTTTTTT. It specifies CASSQTTGAGEKLFF.

The V call is TRBV20-1, the J call TRBJ1-6; D uncertain. The CDR3 consists of 13 residues. The germline CDR1 and CDR2 sequences are DFQATT and SNEGSKA (reference sequence). V was cut by 5 bases and J by 6 bases, with 11 bases left in between. The CDR3 bases are TGCAGTGCTGTAGGACGGATTAATTCACCCCTCCACTTT. Its translation: CSAVGRINSPLHF.

This clonotype occurred once. This chain connects TRBV4-3 to TRBJ2-1; TRBD2 might be the D (5 bases). The V end lost 0 bases, the J end lost 9 bases, and 9 bases lay between the germline ends. The CDR3 consists of 13 residues. Germline values: CDR1 LGHNA, CDR2 YSLEER. CDR3 residues: CASSQEERSEQFF. CDR3 coding DNA: TGCGCCAGCAGCCAAGAAGAGCGGAGTGAGCAGTTCTTC.